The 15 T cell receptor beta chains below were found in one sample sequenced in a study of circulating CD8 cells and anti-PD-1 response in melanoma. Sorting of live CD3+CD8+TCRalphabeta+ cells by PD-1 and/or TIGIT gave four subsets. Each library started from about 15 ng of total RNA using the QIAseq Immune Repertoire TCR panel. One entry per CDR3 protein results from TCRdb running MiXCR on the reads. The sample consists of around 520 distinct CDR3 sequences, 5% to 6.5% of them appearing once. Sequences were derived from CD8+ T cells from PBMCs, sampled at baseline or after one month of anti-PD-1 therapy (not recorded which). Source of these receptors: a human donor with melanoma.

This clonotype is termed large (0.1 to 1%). CDR3 amino acids: CSAWDPGLAGASSYEQYF. The CDR3 DNA reads TGCAGTGCTTGGGACCCGGGACTAGCGGGGGCCAGCTCCTACGAGCAGTACTTC. The J gene is TRBJ2-7, the V gene TRBV20-1; 14 bases fit TRBD2. CDR3 length: 18 amino acids. In germline, CDR1 is DFQATT, CDR2 SNEGSKA (reference sequence). V was pared by 5 bases and J by 0 bases, with 12 bases of the junction left unmatched.

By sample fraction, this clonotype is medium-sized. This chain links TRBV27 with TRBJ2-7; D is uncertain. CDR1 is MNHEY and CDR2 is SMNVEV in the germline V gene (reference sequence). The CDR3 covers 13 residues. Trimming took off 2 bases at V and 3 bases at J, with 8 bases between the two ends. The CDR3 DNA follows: TGTGCCAGCAGTTTAGAACAGAACTACGAGCAGTACTTC. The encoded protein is CASSLEQNYEQYF.

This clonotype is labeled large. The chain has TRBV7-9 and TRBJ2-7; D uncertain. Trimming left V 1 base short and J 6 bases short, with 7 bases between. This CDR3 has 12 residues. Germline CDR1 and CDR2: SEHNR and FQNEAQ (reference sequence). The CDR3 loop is CASSLGTAEQYF. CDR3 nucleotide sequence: TGTGCCAGCAGCTTAGGGACGGCCGAGCAGTACTTC.

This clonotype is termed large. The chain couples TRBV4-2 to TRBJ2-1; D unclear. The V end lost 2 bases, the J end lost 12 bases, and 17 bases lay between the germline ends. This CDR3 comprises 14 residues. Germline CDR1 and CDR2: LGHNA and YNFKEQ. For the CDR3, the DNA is TGTGCCAGCAGCCAAACTTTGGGTCCCGGTGCGCAGTTCTTC. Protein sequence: CASSQTLGPGAQFF.

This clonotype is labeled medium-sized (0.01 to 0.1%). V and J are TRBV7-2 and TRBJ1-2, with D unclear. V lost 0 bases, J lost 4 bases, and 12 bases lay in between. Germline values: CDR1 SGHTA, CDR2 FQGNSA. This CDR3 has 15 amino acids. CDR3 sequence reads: CASSLASTESYGYTF. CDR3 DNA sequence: TGTGCCAGCAGCTTAGCCTCCACAGAGTCCTATGGCTACACCTTC. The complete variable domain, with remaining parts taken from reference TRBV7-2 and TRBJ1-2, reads GAGVSQSPSNKVTEKGKDVELRCDPISGHTALYWYRQSLGQGLEFLIYFQGNSAPDKSGLPSDRFSAERTGGSVSTLTIQRTQQEDSAVYLCASSLASTESYGYTFGSGTRLTVV.

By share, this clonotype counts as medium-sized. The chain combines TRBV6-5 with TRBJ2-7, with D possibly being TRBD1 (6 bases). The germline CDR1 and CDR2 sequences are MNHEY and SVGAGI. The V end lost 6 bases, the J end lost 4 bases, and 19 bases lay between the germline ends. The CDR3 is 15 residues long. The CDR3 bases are TGTGCCAGCAGCCCCACTCCGGGACACCTATACGAGCAGTACTTC. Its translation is CASSPTPGHLYEQYF.

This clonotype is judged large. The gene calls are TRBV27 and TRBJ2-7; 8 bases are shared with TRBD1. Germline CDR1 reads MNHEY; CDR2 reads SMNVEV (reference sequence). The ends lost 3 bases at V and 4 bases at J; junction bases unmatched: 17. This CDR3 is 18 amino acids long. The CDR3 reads CASSLTGAGGIKAYEQYF. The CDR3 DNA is TGTGCCAGCAGTTTGACCGGTGCAGGGGGCATCAAAGCTTACGAGCAGTACTTC.

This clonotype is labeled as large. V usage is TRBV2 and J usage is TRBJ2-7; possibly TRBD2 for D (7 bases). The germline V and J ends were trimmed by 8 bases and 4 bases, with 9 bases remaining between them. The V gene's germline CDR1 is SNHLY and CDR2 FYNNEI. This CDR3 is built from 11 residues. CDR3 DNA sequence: TGTGCCAGCGGGAGGGGGTACGAGCAGTACTTC. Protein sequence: CASGRGYEQYF.

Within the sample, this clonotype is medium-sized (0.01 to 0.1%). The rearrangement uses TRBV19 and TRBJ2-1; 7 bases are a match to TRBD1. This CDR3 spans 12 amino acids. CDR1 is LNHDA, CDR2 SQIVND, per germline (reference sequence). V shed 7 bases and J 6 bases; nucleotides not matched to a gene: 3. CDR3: CASKTGFNEQFF. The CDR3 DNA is TGTGCCAGTAAGACAGGGTTCAATGAGCAGTTCTTC. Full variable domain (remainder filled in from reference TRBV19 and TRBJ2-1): DGGITQSPKYLFRKEGQNVTLSCEQNLNHDAMYWYRQDPGQGLRLIYYSQIVNDFQKGDIAEGYSVSREKKESFPLTVTSAQKNPTAFYLCASKTGFNEQFFGPGTRLTVL.

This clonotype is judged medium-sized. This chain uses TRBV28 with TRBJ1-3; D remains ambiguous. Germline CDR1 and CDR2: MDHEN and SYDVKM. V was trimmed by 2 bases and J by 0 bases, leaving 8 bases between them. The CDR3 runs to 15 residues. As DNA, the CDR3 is TGTGCCAGCAGTTTAAACTCCGTCTCTGGAAACACCATATATTTT. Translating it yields CASSLNSVSGNTIYF.

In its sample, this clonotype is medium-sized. CDR3 loop: CASSLEGLLSTDTQYF. DNA of the CDR3: TGTGCCAGCAGTTTAGAGGGACTACTAAGCACAGATACGCAGTATTTT. The chain is built from TRBV28 and TRBJ2-3; 7 nucleotides match TRBD2. CDR1 MDHEN and CDR2 SYDVKM come from the germline V gene. Unmatched junction bases numbered 5, after V lost 2 bases and J lost 0 bases. The CDR3 length is 16 residues.

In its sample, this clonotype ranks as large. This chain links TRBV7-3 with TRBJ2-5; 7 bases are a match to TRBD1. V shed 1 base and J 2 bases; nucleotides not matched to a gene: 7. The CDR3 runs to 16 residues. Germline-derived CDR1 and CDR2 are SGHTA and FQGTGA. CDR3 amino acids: CASSLKGGGDQETQYF. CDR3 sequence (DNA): TGTGCCAGCAGCTTAAAAGGGGGCGGAGATCAAGAGACCCAGTACTTC.

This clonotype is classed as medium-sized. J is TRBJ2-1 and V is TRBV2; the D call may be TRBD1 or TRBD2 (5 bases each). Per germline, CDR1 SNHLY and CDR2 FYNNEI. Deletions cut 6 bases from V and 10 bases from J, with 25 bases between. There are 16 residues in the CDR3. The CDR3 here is CASRGWGTEVLSEQFF. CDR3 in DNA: TGTGCCAGCAGGGGGTGGGGGACGGAGGTTTTAAGCGAGCAGTTCTTC.

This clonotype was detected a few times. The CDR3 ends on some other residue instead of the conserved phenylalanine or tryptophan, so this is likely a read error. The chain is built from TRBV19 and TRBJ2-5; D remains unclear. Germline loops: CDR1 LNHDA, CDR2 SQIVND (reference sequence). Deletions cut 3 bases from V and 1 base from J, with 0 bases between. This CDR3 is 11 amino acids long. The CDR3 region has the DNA TGTGCCAGTAGTATCCAAGAGACCCAGTACCTC. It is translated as CASSIQETQYL.

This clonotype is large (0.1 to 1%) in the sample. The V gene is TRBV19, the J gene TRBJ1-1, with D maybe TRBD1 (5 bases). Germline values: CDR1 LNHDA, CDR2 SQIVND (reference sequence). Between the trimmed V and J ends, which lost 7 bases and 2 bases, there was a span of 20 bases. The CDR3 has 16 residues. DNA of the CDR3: TGTGCCAGTAACCGGGACGGGAAAGGTATAAACACTGAAGCTTTCTTT. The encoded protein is CASNRDGKGINTEAFF.